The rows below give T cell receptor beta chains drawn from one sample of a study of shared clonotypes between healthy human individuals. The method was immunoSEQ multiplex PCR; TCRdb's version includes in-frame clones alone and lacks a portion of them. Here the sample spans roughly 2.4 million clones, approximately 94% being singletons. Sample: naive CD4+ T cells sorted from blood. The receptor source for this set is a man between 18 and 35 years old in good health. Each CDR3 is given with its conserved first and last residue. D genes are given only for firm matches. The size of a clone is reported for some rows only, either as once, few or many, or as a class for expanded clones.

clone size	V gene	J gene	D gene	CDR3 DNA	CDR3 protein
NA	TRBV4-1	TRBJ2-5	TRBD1	TGCGCCAGCAGCCAAGGACAGGGGAAAGGAGAGACCCAGTACTTC	CASSQGQGKGETQYF
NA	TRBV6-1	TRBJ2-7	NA	TGTGCCAGCTCAGAAGCCCTCACAGGGATAGGGGGGTACTTC	CASSEALTGIGGYF
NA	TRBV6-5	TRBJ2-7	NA	TGTGCCAGCAGTCGGCAGGGCGGCGAGCAGTACTTC	CASSRQGGEQYF
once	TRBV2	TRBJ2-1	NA	TGTGCCAGTGTGAAACGGGGGAGCTCCTACAATGAGCAGTTCTTC	CASVKRGSSYNEQFF
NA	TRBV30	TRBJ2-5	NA	TGTGCCTGGAGGGGTGATTTAGCACAAGAGACCCAGTACTTC	CAWRGDLAQETQYF
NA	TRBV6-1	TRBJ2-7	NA	TGTGCCAGCAGCGTCCTCGAAGCCGCCTACGAGCAGTACTTC	CASSVLEAAYEQYF
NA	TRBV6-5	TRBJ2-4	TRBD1	TGTGCCAGCAGGATACACCGGGGACAGGGGAACATTCAGTACTTC	CASRIHRGQGNIQYF
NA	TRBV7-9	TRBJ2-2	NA	TGTGCCAGCAGCTTAGGGGATAGCGGTTACACCGGGGAGCTGTTTTTT	CASSLGDSGYTGELFF
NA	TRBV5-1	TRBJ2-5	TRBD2	TGCGCCAGCAGCTCCGGGCTAGCGGGGTCCCAAGAGACCCAGTACTTC	CASSSGLAGSQETQYF
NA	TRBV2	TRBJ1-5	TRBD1	TGTGCCAGCAACAGACAGGGAGATCAGCCCCAGCATTTT	CASNRQGDQPQHF
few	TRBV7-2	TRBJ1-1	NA	TGTGCCAGCAGCCTTACAGGGAACACTGAAGCTTTCTTT	CASSLTGNTEAFF
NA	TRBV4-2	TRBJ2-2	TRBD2	TGTGCCAGCAGGACTTCTAGCGGCGCTAACACCGGGGAGCTGTTTTTT	CASRTSSGANTGELFF
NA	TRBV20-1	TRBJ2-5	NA	TGCAGTGCCCAGTACCAAGAGACCCAGTACTTC	CSAQYQETQYF
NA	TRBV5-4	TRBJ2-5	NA	TGTGCCAGCGCCGCGAAGGGTCGAGAGACCCAGTACTTC	CASAAKGRETQYF
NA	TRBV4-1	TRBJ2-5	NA	TGCGCAAGCAGCCAAGATGGGCTAGCGCAAGAGACCCAGTACTTC	CASSQDGLAQETQYF
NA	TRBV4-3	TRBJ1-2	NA	TGCGCCAGCAGCCAAGATCTAACGCAGGATTCCTATGGCTACACCTTC	CASSQDLTQDSYGYTF
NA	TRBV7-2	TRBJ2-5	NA	TGTGCCAGCAGCTCTAGTAGGTTCCAAGAGACCCAGTACTTC	CASSSSRFQETQYF
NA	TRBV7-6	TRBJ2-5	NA	TGTGCCAGCAGCCGAAACCAAGAGACCCAGTACTTC	CASSRNQETQYF
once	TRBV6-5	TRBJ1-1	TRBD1	TGTGCCAGCAGCGCGGGACAGGGTAAAGCTTTCTTT	CASSAGQGKAFF
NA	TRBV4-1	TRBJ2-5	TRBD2	TGCGCCAGCAGCCAAGGGGCTAGCGGGAGGGTAGAGACCCAGTACTTC	CASSQGASGRVETQYF
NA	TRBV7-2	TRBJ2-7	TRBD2	TGTGCCAGCAGCCGGACTAGCGGGAGTTTGGGCGAGCAGTACTTC	CASSRTSGSLGEQYF
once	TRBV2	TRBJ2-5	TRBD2	TGTGCCAGCAGTGGGGCTAGCGGGGGGGCAGAGACCCAGTACTTC	CASSGASGGAETQYF
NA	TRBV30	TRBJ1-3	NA	TGTGCCTGGAGTCCGGGACTCGTCTCTGGAAACACCATATATTTT	CAWSPGLVSGNTIYF
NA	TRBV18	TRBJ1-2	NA	TGTGCCAGCTCACCAACCGGGTTCGAAGGCTACACCTTC	CASSPTGFEGYTF
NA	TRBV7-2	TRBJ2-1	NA	TGTGCCAGCAGCCCCTTTGGGGGGGGGCGTATTGAGCAGTTCTTC	CASSPFGGGRIEQFF
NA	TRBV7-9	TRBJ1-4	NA	TGTGCCAGCAGCACTGACATTTCAACTAATGAAAAACTGTTTTTT	CASSTDISTNEKLFF
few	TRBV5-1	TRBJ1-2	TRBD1	TGCGCCAGCAGCTTGACAGGGGACAACTATGGCTACACCTTC	CASSLTGDNYGYTF